The clone carrying this T cell receptor (beta chain) appeared a few times. The junction had 4 bases not matched to a gene; V was cut back by 0 bases and J by 7 bases. Germline loops: CDR1 DFQATT, CDR2 SNEGSKA (reference sequence). CDR3 length equals 14 residues. These data are taken from a study of T cells in Graves' hyperthyroidism and ophthalmopathy. On the study more broadly: Peripheral blood specimens were obtained at initial diagnosis, prior to any treatment.

Clinical symptoms, serum thyroxine and TRAb, thyroid ultrasound and orbital computed tomography together formed the diagnostic basis. There were TCR beta CDR3 regions amplified from RNA transcripts. A first-round RT-PCR of the TCR CDR3 used the HTBI primer set. TCRdb reprocessed the multiplex PCR reads via MiXCR and lists one record per CDR3 protein. This sample yields around 340,000 distinct CDR3 sequences, of which around 17% are seen a single time; 33% belongs to the top ten. Sequencing used blood. This TCR came from a man aged 30 to 45 with Graves' hyperthyroidism. V and J are TRBV20-1 and TRBJ2-1; 9 bases map to TRBD2. This chain's CDR3 is CSARDGLAGNEQFF. The CDR3 nucleotides are TGCAGTGCTAGAGATGGCCTAGCGGGAAATGAGCAGTTCTTC.